This TCR beta chain was captured in a study of cytomegalovirus exposure and HLA in healthy donors. Overall study results and limits: In a later analysis, an Asian-associated ancestry cluster reportedly showed fewer N-insertions than the approximately 700-donor mean. Productive status was seen about 90% or about 30% of the time for most TCR beta V segments in an earlier analysis. Clonal expansion, a later analysis showed, was greater in HLA-associated TCR beta chains than in equally common others. A later analysis associated 15,000 or so TCR beta sequences with HLA alleles at a 0.05 false discovery rate.

Primers: 60 Vbeta forward and 13 Jbeta reverse. Assay: immunoSEQ multiplex PCR; the TCRdb copy retains only in-frame clones and omits some. Found here are about 120,000 clones, 81% of them singletons; the top ten hold around 2.3%. This clone was observed a handful of times. No antigen is known for it. CDR1 WSHSY and CDR2 SAAADI come from the germline V gene. The CDR3 is made up of 13 amino acids. J was trimmed by 7 bases and V by 4 bases; bases with no gene match: 5. The sample taken for sequencing was PBMCs. V usage is TRBV10-2 and J usage is TRBJ1-1; 8 positions match TRBD1. The TCR sequence derives from a middle-aged woman in good health and CMV-seronegative. CDR3 DNA: TGCGCCAGCAGTGCTCGCGGACAGGGTGAAGCTTTCTTT. This translates into CASSARGQGEAFF.